This TCR beta chain appears in the sequencing data of a study of blood T cell repertoires in COVID-19. Study at large: Donors in the United States, Italy and Spain gave samples during acute or convalescent COVID-19. T cells, B-cell-depleted T cells, or PBMCs supplied cDNA or gDNA.

As originally analysed: Estimates of nucleated cell counts were drawn from the amplification of reference gene primers. Assay: immunoSEQ multiplex PCR; the TCRdb copy retains only in-frame clones and omits some. For V, J and clone size, that table is used; D and trimming come from the DNA. The repertoire has tens of thousands of clones, around 92% of them found once; the top ten carry about 2.2%. CDR1 and CDR2 (germline): SGHTA, FQGNSA. The CDR3 covers 16 residues. V lost 0 bases to trimming and J lost 4 bases; unmatched junction nucleotides: 7. The V call is TRBV7-2, the J call TRBJ1-1; 8 bases fit TRBD1. The sequence derives from a man aged 55 to 70 with acute or convalescent COVID-19. The sequenced sample was peripheral blood. CDR3 sequence reads: CASSLAPGGAGTEAFF. CDR3 coding DNA: TGTGCCAGCAGCTTAGCCCCAGGGGGCGCCGGCACTGAAGCTTTCTTT.